Presented here are 21 T cell receptor beta chains from one specimen sequenced in a study of blood T cells in healthy people across ages. A sample-barcoded 5' primer and a J-beta primer mix were used in a second PCR of roughly 6 to 11 cycles. Each CDR3 protein gets one entry after TCRdb re-called the 5' RACE reads with MiXCR. The data show 1.8 million or so distinct CDR3 sequences, 30% to 40% seen once. The sample was blood. Receptors were obtained from a human donor in good health.

The V gene is TRBV7-8, the J gene TRBJ1-5; D not resolved. The CDR3 length is 15 residues. Germline V gene data show CDR1 as SGHVS and CDR2 as FQNEAQ. Deletions cut 1 base from V and 1 base from J, with 8 bases between. The CDR3 nucleotides are TGTGCCAGCAGCTTAGGCCGACAAAGCAATCAGCCCCAGCATTTT. Translation gives CASSLGRQSNQPQHF.

This clonotype was seen only a few times. The rearrangement links TRBV20-1 to TRBJ1-2, with D possibly TRBD1 on 6 matching bases. The CDR3 is 11 residues long. V was cut by 4 bases and J by 9 bases, with 12 bases left in between. Looked up from germline, CDR1 is DFQATT and CDR2 is SNEGSKA (reference sequence). CDR3: CSANTGFSYTF. The CDR3 DNA is TGCAGTGCTAATACAGGGTTTAGCTACACCTTC.

The rearrangement joins TRBV5-1 to TRBJ1-2, with D possibly being TRBD1 (5 bases). The CDR3 consists of 15 residues. Looked up from germline, CDR1 is SGHRS and CDR2 is YFSETQ. Trimming took off 3 bases at V and 0 bases at J, with 12 bases between the two ends. CDR3 sequence reads: CASSSQGLSNYGYTF. CDR3 in DNA: TGCGCCAGCAGCTCCCAGGGACTCTCTAACTATGGCTACACCTTC.

The rearrangement uses TRBV29-1 and TRBJ1-2, with D hard to call. Trimming took off 2 bases at V and 8 bases at J, with 15 bases between the two ends. Germline CDR1 and CDR2: SQVTM and ANQGSEA. The CDR3 is 13 residues long. CDR3 amino acids: CSVETRARPGYTF. The CDR3 coding sequence is TGCAGCGTTGAAACTCGGGCAAGGCCAGGCTACACCTTC.

The chain employs TRBV7-2 and TRBJ1-3, with D unresolved. This CDR3 contains 13 residues. V shed 3 bases and J shed 8 bases, with 11 bases lying between them. Per germline, CDR1 SGHTA and CDR2 FQGNSA. The CDR3 is CASSLNPRDTIYF. The CDR3 DNA sequence: TGTGCCAGCAGCTTGAATCCTCGGGACACCATATATTTT.

The DNA for the CDR3 is TGCGCCAGCAGAAACGATAACACTGAAGCTTTCTTT. The encoded protein is CASRNDNTEAFF. This sequence joins TRBV5-1 and TRBJ1-1; D not certain. CDR1 SGHRS and CDR2 YFSETQ come from the germline V gene. CDR3 size: 12 residues. Deletions cut 5 bases from V and 2 bases from J, with 7 bases between. The whole variable domain, filled in from reference TRBV5-1 and TRBJ1-1, reads KAGVTQTPRYLIKTRGQQVTLSCSPISGHRSVSWYQQTPGQGLQFLFEYFSETQRNKGNFPGRFSGRQFSNSRSEMNVSTLELGDSALYLCASRNDNTEAFFGQGTRLTVV.

V gene TRBV14 combines with J gene TRBJ2-1; weak D call: TRBD2 (5 bases). Germline V lookup: CDR1 SGHDN, CDR2 FVKESK. CDR3 size: 18 residues. V lost 1 base to trimming and J lost 0 bases, with 16 bases between them. CDR3: CASSQVRAGLYSYNEQFF. The DNA for the CDR3 is TGTGCCAGCAGCCAAGTACGCGCAGGACTCTACTCCTACAATGAGCAGTTCTTC.

This clonotype was counted at least ten times. The V call is TRBV27, the J call TRBJ2-7; D unresolved. This CDR3 has 13 residues. The germline V gene encodes CDR1 MNHEY and CDR2 SMNVEV (reference sequence). Trimming left V 6 bases short and J 3 bases short, with 12 bases between. CDR3 sequence reads: CASSLSVSYEQYF. CDR3 DNA: TGTGCCAGCAGCCTCTCCGTAAGCTACGAGCAGTACTTC.

V usage is TRBV4-2 and J usage is TRBJ2-4; D is undetermined. V gave up 3 bases and J gave up 4 bases, with 16 bases separating them. Germline lookup yields CDR1 LGHNA and CDR2 YNFKEQ. The CDR3 is made up of 16 amino acids. CDR3 coding DNA: TGTGCCAGCAGCCAGATTCTAGTATCATCTAAAAACATTCAGTACTTC. Protein product: CASSQILVSSKNIQYF.

V usage is TRBV5-1 and J usage is TRBJ1-2; D is unclear. Germline loops: CDR1 SGHRS, CDR2 YFSETQ. The CDR3 covers 14 residues. Trimming left V 0 bases short and J 6 bases short, with 12 bases between. DNA of the CDR3: TGCGCCAGCAGCTTGGTTCCGGGAAGGGATGGCTACACCTTC. Translated: CASSLVPGRDGYTF.

The chain uses TRBV5-1 and TRBJ2-5; D call uncertain. The DNA end is a closer match to TRBJ2-7, so the J assignment may be wrong. From germline, CDR1 is SGHRS and CDR2 YFSETQ. CDR3 length equals 13 residues. Here the CDR3 reads CASSFGQQYEQYF. The CDR3 DNA reads as TGCGCCAGCAGCTTTGGGCAGCAATACGAGCAGTACTTC.

This clonotype was counted between two and nine times. The rearrangement uses TRBV12-3 or TRBV12-4 and TRBJ2-1; TRBD1 aligns across 11 bases. This CDR3 has 16 residues. V was clipped by 6 bases and J by 3 bases; unmatched bases: 7. The CDR3 sequence: CASSSGQGAIYNEQFF. The CDR3 region has the DNA TGTGCCAGCAGCTCCGGACAGGGGGCGATCTACAATGAGCAGTTCTTC.

This clonotype has a handful of counts. This chain uses TRBV28 with TRBJ2-7, with D perhaps TRBD1 (5 bases). Germline V CDR1 and CDR2: MDHEN, SYDVKM. CDR3 length equals 13 residues. V shed 3 bases and J shed 2 bases, with 8 bases lying between them. The CDR3 here is CASSFHRTYEQYF. In DNA, the CDR3 is TGTGCCAGCAGTTTCCACAGGACCTACGAGCAGTACTTC.

The V gene is TRBV27, the J gene TRBJ1-5, with D maybe TRBD1 (6 bases). The CDR3 sequence is 13 residues long. Trimming took off 6 bases at V and 2 bases at J, with 8 bases between the two ends. Germline V CDR1 and CDR2: MNHEY, SMNVEV (reference sequence). CDR3 nucleotide sequence: TGTGCCAGCAGAGGACAGCGCAATCAGCCCCAGCATTTT. This sequence encodes CASRGQRNQPQHF.

This chain joins TRBV11-3 and TRBJ2-7; tentatively, D is TRBD1 (6 bases). Germline loops: CDR1 SGHNT, CDR2 YENEEA. Trimming took off 5 bases at V and 3 bases at J, with 29 bases between the two ends. The CDR3 covers 19 residues. The CDR3: CASSRGPDTGFPRNYEQYF. DNA of the CDR3: TGTGCCAGCAGCCGAGGCCCGGACACAGGGTTCCCCCGAAACTACGAGCAGTACTTC. Complete variable domain (other parts from reference TRBV11-3 and TRBJ2-7): EAGVVQSPRYKIIEKKQPVAFWCNPISGHNTLYWYLQNLGQGPELLIRYENEEAVDDSQLPKDRFSAERLKGVDSTLKIQPAELGDSAVYLCASSRGPDTGFPRNYEQYFGPGTRLTVT.

The chain joins TRBV2 to TRBJ2-3; no definite D call. Germline V gives CDR1 SNHLY, CDR2 FYNNEI. The V end was cut by 7 bases, the J end by 2 bases, with 7 bases between. The CDR3 covers 12 residues. Here the CDR3 reads CASTRITDTQYF. CDR3 in DNA: TGTGCCAGCACCAGAATCACAGATACGCAGTATTTT.

The chain joins TRBV4-1 to TRBJ1-2; tentatively, D is TRBD1 (5 bases). Trimming stripped 4 bases from V and 7 bases from J, with 19 bases between. CDR1 is MGHRA and CDR2 is YSYEKL in the germline V gene. The CDR3 covers 15 residues. CDR3 coding DNA: TGCGCCAGCAGCCTCTTTGGGGGTGGGGCTCTTGGCTACACCTTC. This sequence encodes CASSLFGGGALGYTF.

A few counts support this clonotype. The chain recombines TRBV28 with TRBJ1-5; no reliable D call. CDR1 is MDHEN and CDR2 is SYDVKM in the germline V gene. The CDR3 loop spans 12 amino acids. V lost 10 bases and J 3 bases, leaving 10 bases between the germline ends. The CDR3 bases are TGTGCCACCCGGAGGGCCAATCAGCCCCAGCATTTT. Translated, it gives CATRRANQPQHF.

This clonotype was counted a single time. This chain links TRBV20-1 with TRBJ1-5; 8 bases fit TRBD1. Trimming cost V 6 bases and J 0 bases; bases outside gene matches: 13. The CDR3 sequence is 17 residues long. The germline V gene has CDR1 DFQATT and CDR2 SNEGSKA (reference sequence). CDR3 coding DNA: TGCAGTGCCCCTGGACAGGGACCCTTACATAGCAATCAGCCCCAGCATTTT. It yields the protein CSAPGQGPLHSNQPQHF.

The gene calls are TRBV6-5 and TRBJ2-3, with D possibly matching TRBD2 (7 bases). CDR3 size: 16 residues. Trimming removed 7 bases at V and 3 bases at J, with 20 bases between. Germline assignment: CDR1 MNHEY and CDR2 SVGAGI. The CDR3 is CASKVLEGGLTDTQYF. The CDR3 nucleotides are TGTGCCAGCAAAGTTCTCGAGGGGGGACTAACAGATACGCAGTATTTT.

The CDR3 bases are TGCGCCAGCAGCCAAGATCTGGACAGCGGCTATGGCTACACCTTC. It is translated as CASSQDLDSGYGYTF. V usage is TRBV4-1 and J usage is TRBJ1-2; tentative D call: TRBD1 (6 bases). V gave up 0 bases and J gave up 4 bases, with 12 bases separating them. The germline V gene has CDR1 MGHRA and CDR2 YSYEKL. This CDR3 is 15 amino acids long.